The entry that follows covers one TCR beta chain sequence. This sample is drawn from a study of human T cells and chemical hapten exposure. Unfractionated whole blood yielded total RNA. Individual cDNA molecules received unique molecular identifiers in the library. Original processing notes: Counting gave a median of 95,638 TCRs per sample, with values ranging from about 20,000 to 750,000. Each CDR3 protein is one row after TCRdb ran MiXCR on the 5' RACE reads. TCRdb, not the original authors, processed these V and J calls. The table shows roughly 120,000 distinct CDR3 sequences, with more than 15% occurring only once. This TCR was sampled from a human donor in good health.

The CDR3 spells CASSKVTSRNEQFF. In DNA form, the CDR3 reads TGCGCCAGCAGCAAAGTAACTAGCCGCAATGAGCAGTTCTTC. This sequence joins TRBV4-1 and TRBJ2-1; perhaps TRBD2 as D (6 bases). The CDR3 extends over 14 amino acids. V was cut by 5 bases and J by 6 bases, with 14 bases left in between. CDR1 is MGHRA, CDR2 YSYEKL, per germline.